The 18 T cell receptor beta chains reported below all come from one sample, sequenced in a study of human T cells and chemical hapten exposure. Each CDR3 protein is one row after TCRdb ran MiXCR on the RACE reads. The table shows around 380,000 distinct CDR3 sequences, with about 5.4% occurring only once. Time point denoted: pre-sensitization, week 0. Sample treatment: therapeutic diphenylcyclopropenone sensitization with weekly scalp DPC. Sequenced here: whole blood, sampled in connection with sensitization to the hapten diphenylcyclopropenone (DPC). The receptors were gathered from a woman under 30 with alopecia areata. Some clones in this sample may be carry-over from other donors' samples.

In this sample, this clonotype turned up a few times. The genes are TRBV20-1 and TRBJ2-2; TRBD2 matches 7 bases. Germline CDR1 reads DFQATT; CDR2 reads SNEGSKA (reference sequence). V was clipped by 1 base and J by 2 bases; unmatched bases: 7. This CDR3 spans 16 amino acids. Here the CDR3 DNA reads TGCAGTGCTAGAGCCCCAGGGACTAAAAACACCGGGGAGCTGTTTTTT. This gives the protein CSARAPGTKNTGELFF.

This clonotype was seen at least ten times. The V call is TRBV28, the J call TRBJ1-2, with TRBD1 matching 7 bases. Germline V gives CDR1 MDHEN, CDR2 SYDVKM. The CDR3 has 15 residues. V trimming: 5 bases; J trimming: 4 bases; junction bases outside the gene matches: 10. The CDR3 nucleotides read TGTGCCAGCAGTGTCCCCAGGCAGGGGGTCTATGGCTACACCTTC. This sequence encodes CASSVPRQGVYGYTF.

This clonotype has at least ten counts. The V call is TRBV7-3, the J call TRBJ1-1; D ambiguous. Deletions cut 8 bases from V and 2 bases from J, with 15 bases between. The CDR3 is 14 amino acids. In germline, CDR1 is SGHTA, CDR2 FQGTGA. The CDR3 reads CASSQGGSNTEAFF. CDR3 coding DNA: TGTGCCAGCTCCCAAGGTGGGTCTAACACTGAAGCTTTCTTT.

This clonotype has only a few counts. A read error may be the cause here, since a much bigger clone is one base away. The CDR3, as DNA: TGTGCCAGCAGCCAAGGTTGGACAGATACGCAGTATTTT. Encoded protein: CASSQGWTDTQYF. The chain uses TRBV7-2 and TRBJ2-3; D is ambiguous. CDR1 and CDR2 from the germline V gene are SGHTA and FQGNSA. V lost 5 bases and J 3 bases, leaving 9 bases between the germline ends. The CDR3 has 13 amino acids.

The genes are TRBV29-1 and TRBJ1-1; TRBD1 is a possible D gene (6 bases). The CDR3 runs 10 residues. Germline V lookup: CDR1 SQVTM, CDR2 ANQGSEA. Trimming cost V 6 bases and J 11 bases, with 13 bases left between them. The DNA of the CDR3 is TGCAGCGTATTGGACAGTTGGGCTTTCTTT. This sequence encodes CSVLDSWAFF.

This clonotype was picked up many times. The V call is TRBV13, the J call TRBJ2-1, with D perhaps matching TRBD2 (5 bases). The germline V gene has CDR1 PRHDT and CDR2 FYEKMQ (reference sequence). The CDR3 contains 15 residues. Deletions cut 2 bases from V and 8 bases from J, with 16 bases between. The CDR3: CASSLITGSLHEQFF. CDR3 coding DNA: TGTGCCAGCAGCTTAATAACGGGATCTCTCCATGAGCAGTTCTTC.

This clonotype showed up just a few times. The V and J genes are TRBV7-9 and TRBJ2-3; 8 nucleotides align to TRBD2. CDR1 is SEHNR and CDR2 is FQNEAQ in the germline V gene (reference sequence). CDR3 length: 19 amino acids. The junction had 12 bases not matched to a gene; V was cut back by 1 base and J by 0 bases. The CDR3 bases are TGTGCCAGCAGCTTAGGAGGGCTAGCGGGTCCTTCGAGCACAGATACGCAGTATTTT. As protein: CASSLGGLAGPSSTDTQYF.

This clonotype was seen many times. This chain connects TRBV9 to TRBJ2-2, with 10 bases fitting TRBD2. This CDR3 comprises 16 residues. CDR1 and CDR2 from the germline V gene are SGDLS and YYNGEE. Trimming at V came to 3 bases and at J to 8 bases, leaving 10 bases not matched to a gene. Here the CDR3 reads CASSASGGAPVGELFF. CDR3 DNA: TGTGCCAGCAGCGCTAGCGGGGGAGCCCCCGTGGGGGAGCTGTTTTTT.

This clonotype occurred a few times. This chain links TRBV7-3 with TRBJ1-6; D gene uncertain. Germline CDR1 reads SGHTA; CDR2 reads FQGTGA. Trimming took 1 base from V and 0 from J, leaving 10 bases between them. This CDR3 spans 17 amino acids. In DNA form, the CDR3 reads TGTGCCAGCAGCTTAAACTCGGGCGGCTCCTATAATTCACCCCTCCACTTT. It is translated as CASSLNSGGSYNSPLHF.

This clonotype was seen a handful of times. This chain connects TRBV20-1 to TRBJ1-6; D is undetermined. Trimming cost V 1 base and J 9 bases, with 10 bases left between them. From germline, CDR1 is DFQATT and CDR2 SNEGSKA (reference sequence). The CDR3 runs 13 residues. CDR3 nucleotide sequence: TGCAGTGCTAGAGGAGAATGGGGTTCACCCCTCCACTTT. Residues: CSARGEWGSPLHF.

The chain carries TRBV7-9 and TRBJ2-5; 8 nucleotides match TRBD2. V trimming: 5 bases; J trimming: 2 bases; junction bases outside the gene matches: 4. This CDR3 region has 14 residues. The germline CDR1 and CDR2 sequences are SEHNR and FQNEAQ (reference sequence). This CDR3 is CASSTGTSQETQYF. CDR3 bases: TGTGCCAGCAGCACCGGGACTAGTCAAGAGACCCAGTACTTC.

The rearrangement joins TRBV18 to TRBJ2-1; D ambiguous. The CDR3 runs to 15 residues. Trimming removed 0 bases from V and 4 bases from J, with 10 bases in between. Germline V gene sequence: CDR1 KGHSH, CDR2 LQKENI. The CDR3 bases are TGTGCCAGCTCACCACCAAGGACGATTTACAATGAGCAGTTCTTC. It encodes CASSPPRTIYNEQFF.

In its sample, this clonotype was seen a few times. The CDR3 coding sequence is TGTGCCAGCAGCTTGGAACTAGCGGGAATCACAGATACGCAGTATTTT. The encoded protein is CASSLELAGITDTQYF. The V and J genes are TRBV5-6 and TRBJ2-3; TRBD2 matches at 10 bases. J was trimmed by 2 bases and V by 0 bases; bases with no gene match: 3. Looked up from germline, CDR1 is SGHDT and CDR2 is YYEEEE. The CDR3 sequence is 16 residues long.

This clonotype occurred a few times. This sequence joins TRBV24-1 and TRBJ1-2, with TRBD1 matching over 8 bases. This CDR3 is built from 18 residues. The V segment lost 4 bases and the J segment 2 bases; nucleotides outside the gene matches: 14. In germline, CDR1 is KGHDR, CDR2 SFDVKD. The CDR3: CATSDLCSPGQVNYGYTF. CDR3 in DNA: TGTGCCACCAGTGACCTGTGTTCACCGGGACAGGTAAACTATGGCTACACCTTC.

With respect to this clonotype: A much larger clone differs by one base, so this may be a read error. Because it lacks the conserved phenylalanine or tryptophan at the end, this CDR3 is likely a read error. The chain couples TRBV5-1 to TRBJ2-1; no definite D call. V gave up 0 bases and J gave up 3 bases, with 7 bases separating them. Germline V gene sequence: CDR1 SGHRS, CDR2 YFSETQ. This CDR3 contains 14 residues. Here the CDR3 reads CASSLEGGYNEQFL. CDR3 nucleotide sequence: TGCGCCAGCAGCTTGGAAGGCGGCTACAATGAGCAGTTCCTC.

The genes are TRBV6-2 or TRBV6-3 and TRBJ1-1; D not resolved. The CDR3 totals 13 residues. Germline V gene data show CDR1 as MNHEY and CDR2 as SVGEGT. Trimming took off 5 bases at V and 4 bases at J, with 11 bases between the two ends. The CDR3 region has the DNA TGTGCCAGCAGTATGACGGGAGCCACTGAAGCTTTCTTT. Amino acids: CASSMTGATEAFF.

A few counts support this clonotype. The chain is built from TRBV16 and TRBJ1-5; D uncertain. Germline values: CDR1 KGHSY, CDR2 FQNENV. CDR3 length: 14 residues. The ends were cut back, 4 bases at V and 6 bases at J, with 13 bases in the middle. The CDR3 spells CASSPDPSGQPQHF. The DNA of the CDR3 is TGTGCCAGCAGCCCTGACCCCTCGGGTCAGCCCCAGCATTTT.

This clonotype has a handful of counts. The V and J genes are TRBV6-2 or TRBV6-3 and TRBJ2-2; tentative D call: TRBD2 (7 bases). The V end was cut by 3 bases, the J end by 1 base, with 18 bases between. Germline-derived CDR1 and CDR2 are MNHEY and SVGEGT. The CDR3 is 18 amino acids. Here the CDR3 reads CASSYALGGPRNTGELFF. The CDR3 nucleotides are TGTGCCAGCAGTTATGCTCTGGGGGGGCCAAGGAACACCGGGGAGCTGTTTTTT.